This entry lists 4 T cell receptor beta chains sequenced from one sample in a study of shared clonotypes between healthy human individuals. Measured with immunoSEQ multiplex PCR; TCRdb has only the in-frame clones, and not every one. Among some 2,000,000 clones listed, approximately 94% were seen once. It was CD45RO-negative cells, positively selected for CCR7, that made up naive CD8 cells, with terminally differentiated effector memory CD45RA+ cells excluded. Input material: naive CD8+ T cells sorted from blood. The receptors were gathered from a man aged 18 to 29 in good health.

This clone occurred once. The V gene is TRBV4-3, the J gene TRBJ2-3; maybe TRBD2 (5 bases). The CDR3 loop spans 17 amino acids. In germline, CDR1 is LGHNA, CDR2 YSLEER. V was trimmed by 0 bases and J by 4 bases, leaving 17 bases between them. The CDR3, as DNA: TGCGCCAGCAGCCAAGATCTTGTACTAGTTAGCTCAGATACGCAGTATTTT. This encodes CASSQDLVLVSSDTQYF.

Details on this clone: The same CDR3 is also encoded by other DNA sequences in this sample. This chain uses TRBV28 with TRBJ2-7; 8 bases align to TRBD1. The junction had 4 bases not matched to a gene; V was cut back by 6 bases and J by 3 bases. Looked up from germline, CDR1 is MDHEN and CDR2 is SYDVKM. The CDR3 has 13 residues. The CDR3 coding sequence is TGTGCCAGCAGCCCCACAGGGGGCTACGAGCAGTACTTC. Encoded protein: CASSPTGGYEQYF. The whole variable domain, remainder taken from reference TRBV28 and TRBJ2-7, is DVKVTQSSRYLVKRTGEKVFLECVQDMDHENMFWYRQDPGLGLRLIYFSYDVKMKEKGDIPEGYSVSREKKERFSLILESASTNQTSMYLCASSPTGGYEQYFGPGTRLTVT.

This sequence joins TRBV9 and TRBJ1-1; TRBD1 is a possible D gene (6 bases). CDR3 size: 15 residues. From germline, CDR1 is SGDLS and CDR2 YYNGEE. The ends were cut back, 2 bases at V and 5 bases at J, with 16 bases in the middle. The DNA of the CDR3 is TGTGCCAGCAGCGTTTCAGAAACAGGGTCGACTGAAGCTTTCTTT. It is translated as CASSVSETGSTEAFF.

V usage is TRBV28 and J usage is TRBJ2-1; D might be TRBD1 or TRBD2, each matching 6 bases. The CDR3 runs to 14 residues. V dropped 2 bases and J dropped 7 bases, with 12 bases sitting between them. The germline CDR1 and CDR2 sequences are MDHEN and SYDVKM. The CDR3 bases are TGTGCCAGCAGTTTAAGCCCGGGGGCGAATGAGCAGTTCTTC. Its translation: CASSLSPGANEQFF. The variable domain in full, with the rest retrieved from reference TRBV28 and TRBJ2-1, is DVKVTQSSRYLVKRTGEKVFLECVQDMDHENMFWYRQDPGLGLRLIYFSYDVKMKEKGDIPEGYSVSREKKERFSLILESASTNQTSMYLCASSLSPGANEQFFGPGTRLTVL.